The entry below gives a single TCR beta chain sequence along with its context. This record belongs to a study of Ad26.COV2.S vaccination and SARS-CoV-2 variants. At the level of the study: The authors gave Ad26.COV2.S intramuscularly, either once or twice 56 days apart.

Germline-derived CDR1 and CDR2 are SGHTA and FQGTGA. Trimming cost V 4 bases and J 4 bases, with 10 bases left between them. The CDR3 contains 13 residues. TCRdb keeps only in-frame clones here, not all; method: immunoSEQ multiplex PCR. Of around 300,000 clones in the sample, roughly 90% were seen once. Treatment: around 19 received Ad26.COV2.S at low or high dose, single or two shots; a few received placebo; per-sample allocation not given. All samples were drawn on day 63, counting from the first vaccine or placebo injection. The specimen was peripheral blood, collected in a trial of Ad26.COV2.S vaccine versus placebo. The source of this sequence is a person aged 18-65 years who received the Ad26.COV2.S COVID-19 vaccine or a placebo. The V call is TRBV7-3, the J call TRBJ1-2; D is ambiguous. The CDR3 DNA sequence: TGTGCCAGCAGCTCGGTGGGAATCTATGGCTACACCTTC. Amino acid sequence: CASSSVGIYGYTF.